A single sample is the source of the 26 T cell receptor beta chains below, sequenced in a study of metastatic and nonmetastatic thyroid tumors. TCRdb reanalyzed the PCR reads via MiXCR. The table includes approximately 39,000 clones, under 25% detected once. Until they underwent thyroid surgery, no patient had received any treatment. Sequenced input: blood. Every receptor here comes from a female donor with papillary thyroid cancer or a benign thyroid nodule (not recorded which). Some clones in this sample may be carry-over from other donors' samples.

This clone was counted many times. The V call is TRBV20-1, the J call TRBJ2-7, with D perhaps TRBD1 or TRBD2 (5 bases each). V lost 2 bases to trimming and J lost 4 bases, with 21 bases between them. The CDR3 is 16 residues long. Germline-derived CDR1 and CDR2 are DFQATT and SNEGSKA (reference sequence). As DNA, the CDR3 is TGCAGTGCTAGAAGGGGACCTCCCCGGGTCGGTTACGAGCAGTACTTC. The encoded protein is CSARRGPPRVGYEQYF.

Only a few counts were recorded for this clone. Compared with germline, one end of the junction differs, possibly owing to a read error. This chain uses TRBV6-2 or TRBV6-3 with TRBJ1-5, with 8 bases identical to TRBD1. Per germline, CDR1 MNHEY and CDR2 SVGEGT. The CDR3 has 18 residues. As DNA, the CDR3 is TGTGTCAGCAGACACGATCGGACAGGGCGTATCGACAATCAGCCCCAGCATTTT. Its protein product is CVSRHDRTGRIDNQPQHF.

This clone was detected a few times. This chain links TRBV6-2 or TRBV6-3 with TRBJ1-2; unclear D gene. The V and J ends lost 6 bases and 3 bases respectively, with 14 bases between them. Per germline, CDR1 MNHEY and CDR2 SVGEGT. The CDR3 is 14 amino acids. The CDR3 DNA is TGTGCCAGCAGACCGACTGATGGTTACTATGGCTACACCTTC. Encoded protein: CASRPTDGYYGYTF.

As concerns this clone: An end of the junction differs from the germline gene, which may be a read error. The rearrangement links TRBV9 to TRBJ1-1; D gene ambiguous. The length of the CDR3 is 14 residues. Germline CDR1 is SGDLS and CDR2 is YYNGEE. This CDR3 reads CASSEGLLNTEAFF. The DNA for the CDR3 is TGTGCTAGCAGCGAGGGTTTGCTGAACACTGAAGCTTTCTTT.

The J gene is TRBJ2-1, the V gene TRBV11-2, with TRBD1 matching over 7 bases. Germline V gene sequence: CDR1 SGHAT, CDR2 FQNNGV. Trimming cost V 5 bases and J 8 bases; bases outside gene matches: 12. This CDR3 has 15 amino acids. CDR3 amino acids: CASSPDRDRFDEQFF. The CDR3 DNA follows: TGTGCCAGCAGCCCTGACCGGGACAGATTCGATGAGCAGTTCTTC.

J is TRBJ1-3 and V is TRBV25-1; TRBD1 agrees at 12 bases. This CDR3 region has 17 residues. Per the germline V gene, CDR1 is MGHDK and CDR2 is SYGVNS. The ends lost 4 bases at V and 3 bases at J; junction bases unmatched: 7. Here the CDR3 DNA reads TGTGCCAGCAGTGCCCGGGGACAGGGGGCCTTTGGAAACACCATATATTTT. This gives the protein CASSARGQGAFGNTIYF.

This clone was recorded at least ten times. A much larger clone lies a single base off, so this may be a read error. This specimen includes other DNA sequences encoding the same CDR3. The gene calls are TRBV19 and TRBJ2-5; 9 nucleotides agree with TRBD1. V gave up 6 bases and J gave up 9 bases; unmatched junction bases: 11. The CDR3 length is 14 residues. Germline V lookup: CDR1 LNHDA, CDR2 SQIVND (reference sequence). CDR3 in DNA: TGTGCCAGTAGGGTACAGGGGGCGTCTGAGGCCCAGTACTTC. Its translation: CASRVQGASEAQYF.

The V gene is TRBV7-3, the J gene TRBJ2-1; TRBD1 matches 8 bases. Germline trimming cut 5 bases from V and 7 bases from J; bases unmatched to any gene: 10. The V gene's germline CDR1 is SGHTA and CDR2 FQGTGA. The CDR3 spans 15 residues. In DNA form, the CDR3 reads TGTGCCAGCAGCCTCCGACAGGGGATATCGAATGAGCAGTTCTTC. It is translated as CASSLRQGISNEQFF.

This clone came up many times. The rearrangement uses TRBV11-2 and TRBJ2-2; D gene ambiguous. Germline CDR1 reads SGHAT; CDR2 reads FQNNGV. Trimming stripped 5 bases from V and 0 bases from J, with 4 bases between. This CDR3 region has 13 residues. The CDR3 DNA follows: TGTGCCAGCAGCCCCACGAACACCGGGGAGCTGTTTTTT. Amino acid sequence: CASSPTNTGELFF.

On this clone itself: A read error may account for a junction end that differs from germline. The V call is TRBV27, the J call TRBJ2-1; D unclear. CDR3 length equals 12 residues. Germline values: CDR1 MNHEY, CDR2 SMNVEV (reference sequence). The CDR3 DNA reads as TGTGCCAGCAGTAACGGGTACAATGAGCAGCTCTTC. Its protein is CASSNGYNEQLF.

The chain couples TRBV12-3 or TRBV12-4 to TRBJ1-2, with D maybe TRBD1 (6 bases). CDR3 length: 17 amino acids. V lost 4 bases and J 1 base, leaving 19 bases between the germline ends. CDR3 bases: TGTGCCAGCAGTTCCCTGTTGGGGGGCGCCTTTAACTATGGCTACACCTTC. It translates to CASSSLLGGAFNYGYTF.

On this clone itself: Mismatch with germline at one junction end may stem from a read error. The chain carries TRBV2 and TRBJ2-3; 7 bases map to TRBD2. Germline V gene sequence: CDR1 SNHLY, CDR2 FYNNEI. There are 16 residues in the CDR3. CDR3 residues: CASRLPRTSSTYTQYF. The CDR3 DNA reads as TGTGCCAGCAGACTCCCCCGGACTAGTAGCACATATACGCAGTATTTT.

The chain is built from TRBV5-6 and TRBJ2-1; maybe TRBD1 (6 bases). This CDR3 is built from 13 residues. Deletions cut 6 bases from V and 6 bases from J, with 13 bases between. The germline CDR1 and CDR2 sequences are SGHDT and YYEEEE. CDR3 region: CASNWGRRNEQFF. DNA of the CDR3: TGTGCCAGCAACTGGGGGCGTCGCAATGAGCAGTTCTTC.

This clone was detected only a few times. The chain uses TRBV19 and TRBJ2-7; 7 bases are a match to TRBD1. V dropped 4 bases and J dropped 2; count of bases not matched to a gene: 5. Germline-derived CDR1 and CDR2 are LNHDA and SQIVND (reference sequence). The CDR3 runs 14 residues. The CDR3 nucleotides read TGTGCCAGTAGTACCCGACAGGGAACCTACGAGCAGTACTTC. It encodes CASSTRQGTYEQYF.

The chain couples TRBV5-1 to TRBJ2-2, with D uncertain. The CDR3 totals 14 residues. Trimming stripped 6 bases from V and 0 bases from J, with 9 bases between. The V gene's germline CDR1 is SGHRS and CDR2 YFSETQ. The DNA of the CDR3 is TGCGCCAGCAAGGGCAGCCCGAACACCGGGGAGCTGTTTTTT. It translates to CASKGSPNTGELFF.

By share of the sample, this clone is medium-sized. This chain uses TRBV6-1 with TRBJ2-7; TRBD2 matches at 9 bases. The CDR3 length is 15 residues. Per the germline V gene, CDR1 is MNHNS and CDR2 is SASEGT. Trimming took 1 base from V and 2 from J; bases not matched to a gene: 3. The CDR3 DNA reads TGTGCCAGCAGTGAAGGACTAGCGGACCCCTACGAGCAGTACTTC. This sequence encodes CASSEGLADPYEQYF.

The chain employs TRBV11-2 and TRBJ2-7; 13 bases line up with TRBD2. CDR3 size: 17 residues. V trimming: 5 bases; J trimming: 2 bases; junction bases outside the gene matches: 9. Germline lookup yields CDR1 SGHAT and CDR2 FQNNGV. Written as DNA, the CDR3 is TGTGCCAGCAGCATCCTCAGGACTAGCGGGAGCACCTACGAGCAGTACTTC. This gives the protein CASSILRTSGSTYEQYF.

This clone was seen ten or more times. The CDR3 DNA is TGCAGCGTGCCGGAATGGACAGGGGGACGAGTCAACTATGGCTACACCTTC. Its translation: CSVPEWTGGRVNYGYTF. This chain joins TRBV29-1 and TRBJ1-2; 10 bases fit TRBD1. The CDR3 sequence is 17 residues long. From germline, CDR1 is SQVTM and CDR2 ANQGSEA. J gave up 2 bases and V 6 bases, and 15 bases lay outside the gene matches. Supplemented by reference TRBV29-1 and TRBJ1-2, the full variable domain reads SAVISQKPSRDICQRGTSLTIQCQVDSQVTMMFWYRQQPGQSLTLIATANQGSEATYESGFVIDKFPISRPNLTFSTLTVSNMSPEDSSIYLCSVPEWTGGRVNYGYTFGSGTRLTVV.

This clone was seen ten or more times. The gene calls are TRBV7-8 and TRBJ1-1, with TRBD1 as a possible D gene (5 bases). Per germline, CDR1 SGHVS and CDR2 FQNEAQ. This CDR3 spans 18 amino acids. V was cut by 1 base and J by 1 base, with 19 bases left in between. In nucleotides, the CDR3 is TGTGCCAGCAGCTTAGTTGGGTGGGACCTCAGCAAGAACACTGAAGCTTTCTTT. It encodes CASSLVGWDLSKNTEAFF.

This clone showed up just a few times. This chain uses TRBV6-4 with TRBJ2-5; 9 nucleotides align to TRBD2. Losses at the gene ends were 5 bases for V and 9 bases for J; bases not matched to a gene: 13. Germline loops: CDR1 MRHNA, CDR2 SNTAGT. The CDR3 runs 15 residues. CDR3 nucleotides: TGTGCCAGCAGTAAAATAGCGGGAGTGCCCGAGTCCCAGTACTTC. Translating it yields CASSKIAGVPESQYF.

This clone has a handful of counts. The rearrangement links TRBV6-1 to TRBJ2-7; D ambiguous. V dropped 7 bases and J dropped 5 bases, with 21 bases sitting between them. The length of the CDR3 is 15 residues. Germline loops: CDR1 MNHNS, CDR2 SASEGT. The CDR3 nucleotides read TGTGCCAGCAACATGCCTGGGGTAAGCTCAAACGAGCAGTACTTC. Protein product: CASNMPGVSSNEQYF.

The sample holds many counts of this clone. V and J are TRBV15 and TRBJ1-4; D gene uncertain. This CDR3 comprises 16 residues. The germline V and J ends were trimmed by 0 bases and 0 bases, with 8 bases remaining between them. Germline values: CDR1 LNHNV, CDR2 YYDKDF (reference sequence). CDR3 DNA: TGTGCCACCAGCAGAGATCGGGTGGCAACTAATGAAAAACTGTTTTTT. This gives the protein CATSRDRVATNEKLFF.

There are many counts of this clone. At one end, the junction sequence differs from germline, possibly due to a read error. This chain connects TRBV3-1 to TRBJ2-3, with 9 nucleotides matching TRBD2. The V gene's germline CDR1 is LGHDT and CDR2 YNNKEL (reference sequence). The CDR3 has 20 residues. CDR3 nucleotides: TGCGCCAGCAGCCAAAGGCGGGAGGGACCCCTCGACCTTAGCACAGATACGCAGTATTTT. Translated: CASSQRREGPLDLSTDTQYF.

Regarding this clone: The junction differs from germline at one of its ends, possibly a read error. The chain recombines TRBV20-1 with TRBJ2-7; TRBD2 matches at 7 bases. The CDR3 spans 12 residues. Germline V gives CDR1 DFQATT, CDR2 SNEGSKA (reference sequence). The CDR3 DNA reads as TGCAGTGCTAGAGAGCGGGGGTACGGGCAGTACTTC. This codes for CSARERGYGQYF.

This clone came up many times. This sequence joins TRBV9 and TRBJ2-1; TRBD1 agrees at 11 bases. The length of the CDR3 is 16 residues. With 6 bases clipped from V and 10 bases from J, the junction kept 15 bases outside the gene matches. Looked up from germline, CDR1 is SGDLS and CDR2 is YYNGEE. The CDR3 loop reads CASTDSRDRGASEQFF. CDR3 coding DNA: TGTGCCAGCACCGATTCCCGGGACAGGGGGGCCAGCGAGCAGTTCTTC.

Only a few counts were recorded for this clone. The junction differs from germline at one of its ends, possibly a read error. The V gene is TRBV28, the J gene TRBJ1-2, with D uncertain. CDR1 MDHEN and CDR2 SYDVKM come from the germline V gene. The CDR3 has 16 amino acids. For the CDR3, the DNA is TGTGCCAGCAGCAGTGTTGGGCTGCATTCTAACTATGTCTACACCTTC. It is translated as CASSSVGLHSNYVYTF.